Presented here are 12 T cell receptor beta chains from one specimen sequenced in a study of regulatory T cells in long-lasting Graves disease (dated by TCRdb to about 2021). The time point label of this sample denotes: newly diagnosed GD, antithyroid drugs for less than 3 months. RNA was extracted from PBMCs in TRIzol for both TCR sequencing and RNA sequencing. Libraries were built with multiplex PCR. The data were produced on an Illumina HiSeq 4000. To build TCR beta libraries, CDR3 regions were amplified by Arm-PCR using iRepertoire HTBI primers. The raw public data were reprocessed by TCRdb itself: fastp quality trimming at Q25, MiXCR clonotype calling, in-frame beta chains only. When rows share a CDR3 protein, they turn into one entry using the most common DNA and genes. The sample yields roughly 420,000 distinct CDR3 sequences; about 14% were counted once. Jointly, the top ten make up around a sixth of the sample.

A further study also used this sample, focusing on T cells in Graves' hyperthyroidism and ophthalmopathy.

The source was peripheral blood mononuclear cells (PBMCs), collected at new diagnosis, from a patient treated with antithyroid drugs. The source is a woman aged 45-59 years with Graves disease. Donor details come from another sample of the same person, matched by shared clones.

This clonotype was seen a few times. The CDR3 sequence is CASSTINRGAARTNTPDTQYF. As DNA, the CDR3 is TGTGCCAGCAGCACGATTAACAGGGGAGCGGCGCGAACCAATACCCCAGATACGCAGTATTTT. The rearrangement uses TRBV3-1 and TRBJ2-3, with 7 bases that match TRBD1. Trimming cost V 5 bases and J 4 bases; bases outside gene matches: 27. CDR3 length equals 21 residues. Germline CDR1 LGHDT, CDR2 YNNKEL (reference sequence).

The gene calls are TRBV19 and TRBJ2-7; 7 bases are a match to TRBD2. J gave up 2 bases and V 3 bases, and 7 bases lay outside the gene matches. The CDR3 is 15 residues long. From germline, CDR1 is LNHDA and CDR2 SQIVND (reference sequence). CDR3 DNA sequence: TGTGCCAGTAGTATGCGGCGGGAGCGAACCTACGAGCAGTACTTC. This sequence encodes CASSMRRERTYEQYF.

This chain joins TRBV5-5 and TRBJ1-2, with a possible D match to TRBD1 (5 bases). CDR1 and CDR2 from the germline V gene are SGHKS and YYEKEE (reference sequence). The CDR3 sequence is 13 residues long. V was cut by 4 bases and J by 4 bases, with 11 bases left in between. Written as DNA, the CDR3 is TGTGCCAGCAGCGCACAGGAGGTCTATGGCTACACCTTC. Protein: CASSAQEVYGYTF.

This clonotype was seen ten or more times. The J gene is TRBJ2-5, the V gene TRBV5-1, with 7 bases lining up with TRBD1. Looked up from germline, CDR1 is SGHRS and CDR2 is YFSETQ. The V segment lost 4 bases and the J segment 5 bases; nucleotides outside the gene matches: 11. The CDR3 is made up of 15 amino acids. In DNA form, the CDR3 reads TGCGCCAGCAGCACCCGACAGGGTGGTGGGGAGACCCAGTACTTC. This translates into CASSTRQGGGETQYF.

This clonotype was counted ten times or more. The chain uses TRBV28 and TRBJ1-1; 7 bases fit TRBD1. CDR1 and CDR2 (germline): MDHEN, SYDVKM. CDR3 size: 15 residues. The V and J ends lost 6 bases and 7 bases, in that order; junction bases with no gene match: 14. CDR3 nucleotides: TGTGCCAGCAGGGGACACGGAGGGGGCGGCGATGAAGCTTTCTTT. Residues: CASRGHGGGGDEAFF.

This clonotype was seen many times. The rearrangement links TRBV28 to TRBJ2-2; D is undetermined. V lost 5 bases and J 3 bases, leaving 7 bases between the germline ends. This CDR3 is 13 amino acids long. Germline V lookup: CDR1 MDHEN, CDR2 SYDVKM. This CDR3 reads CASSPPHTGELFF. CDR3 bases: TGTGCCAGCAGTCCCCCTCACACCGGGGAGCTGTTTTTT.

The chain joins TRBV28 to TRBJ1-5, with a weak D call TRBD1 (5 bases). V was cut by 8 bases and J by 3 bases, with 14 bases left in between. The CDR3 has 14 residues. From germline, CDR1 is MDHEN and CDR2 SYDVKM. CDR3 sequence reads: CASLATENNQPQHF. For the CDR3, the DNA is TGTGCCAGCCTAGCGACAGAGAACAATCAGCCCCAGCATTTT.

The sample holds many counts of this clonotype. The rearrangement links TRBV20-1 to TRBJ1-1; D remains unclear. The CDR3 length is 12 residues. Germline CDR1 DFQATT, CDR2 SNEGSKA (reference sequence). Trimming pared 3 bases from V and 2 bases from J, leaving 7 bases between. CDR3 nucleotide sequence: TGCAGTGCTAGGAGATCAAACACTGAAGCTTTCTTT. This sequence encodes CSARRSNTEAFF.

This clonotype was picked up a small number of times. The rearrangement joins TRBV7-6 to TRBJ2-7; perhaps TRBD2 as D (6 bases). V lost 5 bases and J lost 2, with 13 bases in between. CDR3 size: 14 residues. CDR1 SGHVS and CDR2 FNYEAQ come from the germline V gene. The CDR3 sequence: CASSQSGWTYEQYF. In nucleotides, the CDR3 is TGTGCCAGCAGCCAAAGCGGGTGGACCTACGAGCAGTACTTC.

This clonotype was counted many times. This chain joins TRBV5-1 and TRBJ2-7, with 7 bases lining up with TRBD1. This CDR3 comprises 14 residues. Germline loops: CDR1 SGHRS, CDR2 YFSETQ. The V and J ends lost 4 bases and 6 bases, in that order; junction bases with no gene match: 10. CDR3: CASSANRGPIEQYF. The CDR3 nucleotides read TGCGCCAGCAGCGCCAACAGGGGCCCCATCGAGCAGTACTTC.

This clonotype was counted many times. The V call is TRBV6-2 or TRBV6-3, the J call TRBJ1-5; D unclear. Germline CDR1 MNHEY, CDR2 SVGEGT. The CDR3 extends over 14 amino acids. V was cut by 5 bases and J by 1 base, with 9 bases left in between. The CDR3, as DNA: TGTGCCAGCAGTGGTAGCTCGAGCAATCAGCCCCAGCATTTT. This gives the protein CASSGSSSNQPQHF.

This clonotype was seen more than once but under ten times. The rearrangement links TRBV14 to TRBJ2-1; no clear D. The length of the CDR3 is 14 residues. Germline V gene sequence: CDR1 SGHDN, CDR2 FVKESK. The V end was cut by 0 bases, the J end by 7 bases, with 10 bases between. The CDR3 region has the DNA TGTGCCAGCAGCCAAGAAGTATGGGGTAATGAGCAGTTCTTC. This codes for CASSQEVWGNEQFF.